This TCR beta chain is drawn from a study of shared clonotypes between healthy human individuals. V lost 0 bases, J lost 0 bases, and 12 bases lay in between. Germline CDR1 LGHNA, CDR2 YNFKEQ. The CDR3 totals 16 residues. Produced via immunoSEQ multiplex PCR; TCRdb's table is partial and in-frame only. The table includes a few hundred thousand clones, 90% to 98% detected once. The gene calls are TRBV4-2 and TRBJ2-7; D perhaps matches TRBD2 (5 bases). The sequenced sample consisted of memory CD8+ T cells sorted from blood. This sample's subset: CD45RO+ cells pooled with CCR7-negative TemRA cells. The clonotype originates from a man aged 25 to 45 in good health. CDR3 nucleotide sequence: TGTGCCAGCAGCCAAGAAGCCGGGATTAGCTCCTACGAGCAGTACTTC. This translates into CASSQEAGISSYEQYF.